Below, 8 T cell receptor beta chains from the same sample are listed, as sequenced in a study of regulatory T cells in long-lasting Graves disease. Construction of TCR beta libraries relied on iRepertoire HTBI primers and on Arm-PCR targeting CDR3 regions. TCRdb redid the calling of the multiplex PCR reads with MiXCR, one entry per CDR3 protein. The repertoire holds roughly 400,000 distinct CDR3 sequences, with roughly 23% as singletons. Time point denoted: persistent/refractory GD, antithyroid drugs over 5 years with positive TRAb. PBMC RNA was the source of the TCR library. The material was peripheral blood mononuclear cells (PBMCs), obtained when the disease was refractory, from a patient treated with antithyroid drugs. These TCRs come from a female donor with Graves disease.

J is TRBJ1-2 and V is TRBV19, with a tentative D call TRBD1 (5 bases). With 11 bases removed from V and 6 bases from J, the gap between germline ends came to 22 bases. Per the germline V gene, CDR1 is LNHDA and CDR2 is SQIVND (reference sequence). The length of the CDR3 is 14 residues. Here the CDR3 DNA reads TGTGCCTCATGGGCGCGTCTCGAAGGGGATGGCTACACCTTC. The encoded protein is CASWARLEGDGYTF.

The V and J genes are TRBV28 and TRBJ2-2; no clear D gene. This CDR3 contains 14 residues. V was trimmed by 5 bases and J by 3 bases, leaving 10 bases between them. Germline lookup yields CDR1 MDHEN and CDR2 SYDVKM. The CDR3 coding sequence is TGTGCCAGCAGTACAGAGGTTGACACCGGGGAGCTGTTTTTT. Translating it yields CASSTEVDTGELFF.

At least ten counts were recorded for this clonotype. The rearrangement uses TRBV6-1 and TRBJ1-1, with TRBD1 identical over 8 bases. The germline CDR1 and CDR2 sequences are MNHNS and SASEGT. The CDR3 is made up of 14 amino acids. V gave up 6 bases and J gave up 5 bases; unmatched junction bases: 8. CDR3: CASRSSGQGTEAFF. The CDR3 nucleotides are TGTGCCAGCAGATCATCTGGACAGGGAACTGAAGCTTTCTTT.

This clonotype was detected many times. The chain uses TRBV19 and TRBJ2-2; no firm D call. The CDR3 spans 13 residues. V gave up 9 bases and J gave up 1 base, with 9 bases separating them. In germline, CDR1 is LNHDA, CDR2 SQIVND (reference sequence). The DNA of the CDR3 is TGTGCCAGCAGCCGACAGAACACCGGGGAGCTGTTTTTT. This gives the protein CASSRQNTGELFF.

As DNA, the CDR3 is TGTGCCAGCAGCTCTATTCCGGGGGTCGAATACGAGCAGTACTTC. Its translation is CASSSIPGVEYEQYF. This rearrangement joins TRBV7-2 to TRBJ2-7; D perhaps matches TRBD2 (6 bases). CDR1 and CDR2 (germline): SGHTA, FQGNSA. V lost 4 bases and J lost 4, with 17 bases in between. This CDR3 contains 15 residues.

The V call is TRBV19, the J call TRBJ1-5; tentative D call: TRBD1 (6 bases). Trimming cost V 5 bases and J 0 bases, with 11 bases left between them. Germline CDR1 LNHDA, CDR2 SQIVND (reference sequence). The length of the CDR3 is 15 residues. CDR3: CASSEGGGSNQPQHF. The CDR3 DNA sequence: TGTGCCAGTAGTGAAGGGGGAGGTAGCAATCAGCCCCAGCATTTT.

This clonotype was detected a few times. V usage is TRBV19 and J usage is TRBJ1-5, with 9 bases aligning to TRBD1. Germline V gene lookup returns CDR1 LNHDA and CDR2 SQIVND (reference sequence). This CDR3 is 15 amino acids long. J was trimmed by 7 bases and V by 3 bases; bases with no gene match: 7. CDR3 protein: CASSIGQGSGQPQHF. In DNA, the CDR3 is TGTGCCAGTAGTATTGGACAGGGGAGCGGCCAGCCCCAGCATTTT.

This clonotype has a count of ten or more. The rearrangement uses TRBV12-3 or TRBV12-4 and TRBJ2-5, with 8 bases identical to TRBD1. This CDR3 is built from 16 residues. Trimming removed 4 bases from V and 1 base from J; junction bases left unmatched: 8. CDR3 nucleotides: TGTGCCAGCAGTTGGACAGGGCAAAACCTCCAAGAGACCCAGTACTTC. This translates into CASSWTGQNLQETQYF.